These 27 T cell receptor beta chains share one sample of origin, sequenced in a study of shared clonotypes between healthy human individuals. The naive CD8 population came from CD45RO-negative cells selected for CCR7, without terminally differentiated effector memory CD45RA+ cells. Sequenced by immunoSEQ multiplex PCR; TCRdb stores in-frame clones only, minus some. The data show around 2,000,000 clones, about 92% seen once. Sequences were obtained from naive CD8+ T cells from PBMCs. Source of these receptors: a man between 18 and 29 years old in good health. Some clones in this sample may be carry-over from other donors' samples.

A remark on this clone: Other DNA sequences in this specimen translate into the identical CDR3. DNA of the CDR3: TGTGCCAGCAGCTTAGTGGGGGGGCGCGAAAAACTGTTTTTT. This encodes CASSLVGGREKLFF. The chain links TRBV7-8 to TRBJ1-4, with D possibly matching TRBD1 (6 bases). The germline CDR1 and CDR2 sequences are SGHVS and FQNEAQ. Trimming removed 1 base from V and 8 bases from J, with 11 bases in between. The CDR3 covers 14 residues.

The chain combines TRBV27 with TRBJ2-7, with no clear D. CDR1 and CDR2 from the germline V gene are MNHEY and SMNVEV (reference sequence). The CDR3 consists of 14 residues. V lost 5 bases to trimming and J lost 4 bases, with 15 bases between them. The CDR3 region is CASSQSGNGYEQYF. Here the CDR3 DNA reads TGTGCCAGCAGTCAATCCGGAAACGGTTACGAGCAGTACTTC.

The rearrangement uses TRBV29-1 and TRBJ1-1; the D is unclear. Trimming stripped 7 bases from V and 0 bases from J, with 6 bases between. This CDR3 has 11 residues. Germline V gene sequence: CDR1 SQVTM, CDR2 ANQGSEA. CDR3 residues: CSGEVNTEAFF. Here the CDR3 DNA reads TGCAGCGGGGAAGTGAACACTGAAGCTTTCTTT.

CDR3 in amino acids: CASSRGTAQETQYF. CDR3 nucleotides: TGTGCCAGCAGCCGGGGGACAGCTCAAGAGACCCAGTACTTC. V and J are TRBV5-6 and TRBJ2-5; a possible D gene is TRBD1 (7 bases). This CDR3 comprises 14 residues. CDR1 and CDR2 (germline): SGHDT, YYEEEE. The V gene lost 4 bases and the J gene lost 2 bases, with 12 bases spanning the gap.

This clone was recorded once. The chain recombines TRBV27 with TRBJ2-7, with TRBD1 identical over 8 bases. Germline CDR1 is MNHEY and CDR2 is SMNVEV (reference sequence). The CDR3 spans 14 residues. The V segment lost 5 bases and the J segment 5 bases; nucleotides outside the gene matches: 8. CDR3 sequence: CASSPRTGFDEQYF. For the CDR3, the DNA is TGTGCCAGCAGTCCCCGGACAGGGTTCGACGAGCAGTACTTC.

This chain uses TRBV5-1 with TRBJ2-1; D is unclear. Trimming stripped 9 bases from V and 3 bases from J, with 10 bases between. The CDR3 length is 12 residues. CDR1 and CDR2 from the germline V gene are SGHRS and YFSETQ. This CDR3 is CATFDDYNEQFF. CDR3 nucleotides: TGCGCCACCTTTGACGACTACAATGAGCAGTTCTTC.

Of note for this clone: The same CDR3 also results from other DNA sequences found in this sample. The chain recombines TRBV19 with TRBJ2-7, with TRBD1 matching 7 bases. From germline, CDR1 is LNHDA and CDR2 SQIVND (reference sequence). The CDR3 extends over 14 amino acids. The V gene end was trimmed by 2 bases and the J gene end by 4 bases; junction bases not matched to a gene: 5. The CDR3 is CASSISRGPYEQYF. The CDR3 DNA reads TGTGCCAGTAGTATATCAAGGGGGCCGTACGAGCAGTACTTC.

V and J are TRBV6-5 and TRBJ1-5; D not certain. This CDR3 region has 14 residues. With 8 bases removed from V and 0 bases from J, the gap between germline ends came to 11 bases. Germline V gene data show CDR1 as MNHEY and CDR2 as SVGAGI. The CDR3 bases are TGTGCCAGCGCTCCGGGGAGTAGCAATCAGCCCCAGCATTTT. Amino acids: CASAPGSSNQPQHF.

The chain couples TRBV7-2 to TRBJ1-2, with a possible D match to TRBD1 (5 bases). The CDR3 has 15 residues. Germline values: CDR1 SGHTA, CDR2 FQGNSA. Trimming left V 5 bases short and J 0 bases short, with 13 bases between. The DNA for the CDR3 is TGTGCCAGCAGCCCATCGACGACAGCTAACTATGGCTACACCTTC. It translates to CASSPSTTANYGYTF.

For this clone: Other nucleotide sequences in the sample specify the same CDR3. The CDR3 reads CASSLVTGYNEQFF. The CDR3 bases are TGTGCCAGCAGCTTAGTCACAGGATACAATGAGCAGTTCTTC. The chain combines TRBV7-9 with TRBJ2-1, with a possible D match to TRBD1 (5 bases). Germline assignment: CDR1 SEHNR and CDR2 FQNEAQ (reference sequence). Deletions cut 1 base from V and 4 bases from J, with 8 bases between. The length of the CDR3 is 14 residues.

The chain joins TRBV11-2 to TRBJ2-7; D is undetermined. Looked up from germline, CDR1 is SGHAT and CDR2 is FQNNGV. V was pared by 5 bases and J by 3 bases, with 11 bases between. This CDR3 spans 13 amino acids. The DNA of the CDR3 is TGTGCCAGCAGCGCCCACACCGGCTACGAGCAGTACTTC. Encoded protein: CASSAHTGYEQYF.

The genes are TRBV2 and TRBJ1-2; tentatively, D is TRBD1 (5 bases). The CDR3 is made up of 13 amino acids. Trimming pared 8 bases from V and 6 bases from J, leaving 16 bases between. Germline V CDR1 and CDR2: SNHLY, FYNNEI. CDR3 sequence reads: CASGREEENGYTF. The DNA of the CDR3 is TGTGCCAGCGGCAGGGAGGAGGAAAATGGCTACACCTTC.

This clone was picked up one time. The chain uses TRBV7-9 and TRBJ2-7; D is perhaps TRBD2 (5 bases). In germline, CDR1 is SEHNR, CDR2 FQNEAQ (reference sequence). V lost 5 bases and J lost 4, with 9 bases in between. This CDR3 is 12 amino acids long. Here the CDR3 reads CASSSSEYEQYF. In DNA form, the CDR3 reads TGTGCCAGCAGCAGTAGCGAGTACGAGCAGTACTTC.

Details on this clone: At one of its ends the junction is not consistent with the germline gene, which may arise from a read error. This chain connects TRBV10-2 to TRBJ2-1, with a weak D call TRBD2 (6 bases). The CDR3 has 13 residues. From germline, CDR1 is WSHSY and CDR2 SAAADI. The CDR3 coding sequence is TGCGCCAGCAGGGGAGGCTCCAACAATGAGCAGTTCTTC. This sequence encodes CASRGGSNNEQFF.

The chain uses TRBV28 and TRBJ2-1; D remains unclear. The CDR3 has 17 amino acids. Trimming removed 3 bases from V and 0 bases from J, with 15 bases in between. CDR1 and CDR2 from the germline V gene are MDHEN and SYDVKM. The CDR3 region has the DNA TGTGCCAGCAGTTTTTTCTCGGGTTGGAGCTCCTACAATGAGCAGTTCTTC. This encodes CASSFFSGWSSYNEQFF.

Here the CDR3 reads CASSPWTSGGGELFF. In DNA form, the CDR3 reads TGTGCCAGCAGCCCCTGGACTAGCGGGGGCGGGGAGCTGTTTTTT. J is TRBJ2-2 and V is TRBV11-2; the match to TRBD2 covers 13 bases. This CDR3 spans 15 amino acids. Germline values: CDR1 SGHAT, CDR2 FQNNGV. V was clipped by 5 bases and J by 7 bases; unmatched bases: 4.

The chain links TRBV19 to TRBJ2-2, with D perhaps matching TRBD1 or TRBD2 (5 bases each). Between the trimmed V and J ends, which lost 4 bases and 6 bases, there was a span of 15 bases. CDR1 is LNHDA and CDR2 is SQIVND in the germline V gene (reference sequence). The CDR3 runs 15 residues. The CDR3 nucleotides read TGTGCCAGTAGTAACCCAGGGCAGCGGCCCGGGGAGCTGTTTTTT. Translating it yields CASSNPGQRPGELFF.

The chain links TRBV27 to TRBJ2-6, with D perhaps matching TRBD2 (6 bases). Germline V gene lookup returns CDR1 MNHEY and CDR2 SMNVEV (reference sequence). Trimming removed 6 bases from V and 2 bases from J, with 11 bases in between. This CDR3 is 15 amino acids long. DNA for the CDR3: TGTGCCAGCAGGCTGGCGGGACCTGGGGCCAACGTCCTGACTTTC. Encoded protein: CASRLAGPGANVLTF.

V is TRBV6-4 and J is TRBJ2-1, with 8 bases aligning to TRBD2. Germline assignment: CDR1 MRHNA and CDR2 SNTAGT. This CDR3 has 15 residues. V gave up 5 bases and J gave up 2 bases; unmatched junction bases: 5. CDR3 sequence reads: CASSMSGSPYNEQFF. For the CDR3, the DNA is TGTGCCAGCAGTATGAGCGGGAGCCCCTACAATGAGCAGTTCTTC.

This chain joins TRBV27 and TRBJ1-1, with 8 bases lining up with TRBD1. Germline V gene lookup returns CDR1 MNHEY and CDR2 SMNVEV (reference sequence). The length of the CDR3 is 17 residues. J was trimmed by 0 bases and V by 2 bases; bases with no gene match: 8. CDR3 in amino acids: CASSLLGVTGVNTEAFF. As DNA, the CDR3 is TGTGCCAGCAGTTTACTTGGGGTGACAGGGGTGAACACTGAAGCTTTCTTT.

This chain connects TRBV5-1 to TRBJ2-7; D may be TRBD2 (5 bases). The CDR3 covers 14 residues. CDR1 and CDR2 from the germline V gene are SGHRS and YFSETQ. The V end lost 4 bases, the J end lost 0 bases, and 11 bases lay between the germline ends. CDR3 sequence: CASSMPSGSYEQYF. In nucleotides, the CDR3 is TGCGCCAGCAGCATGCCCAGCGGCTCCTACGAGCAGTACTTC.

This chain joins TRBV20-1 and TRBJ2-1; D remains unclear. Germline CDR1 is DFQATT and CDR2 is SNEGSKA (reference sequence). This CDR3 spans 11 amino acids. V was clipped by 6 bases and J by 9 bases, with 12 bases between them. CDR3 DNA: TGCAGTGCCGGCAAGTCTTCTGAGCAGTTCTTC. Protein product: CSAGKSSEQFF.

The sample holds one count of this clone. This chain uses TRBV5-1 with TRBJ2-7; 7 positions agree with TRBD1. Germline V lookup: CDR1 SGHRS, CDR2 YFSETQ. Germline trimming cut 4 bases from V and 3 bases from J; bases unmatched to any gene: 10. There are 15 residues in the CDR3. CDR3 nucleotide sequence: TGCGCCAGCAGCCAGGGGCCGCAGGGGGTCTACGAGCAGTACTTC. Its translation is CASSQGPQGVYEQYF.

This chain joins TRBV9 and TRBJ1-2, with TRBD1 matching 9 bases. Trimming at V came to 3 bases and at J to 4 bases, leaving 7 bases not matched to a gene. This CDR3 region has 15 residues. From germline, CDR1 is SGDLS and CDR2 YYNGEE. The chain's CDR3 is CASSGTGTGPYGYTF. DNA of the CDR3: TGTGCCAGCAGCGGCACCGGGACAGGGCCCTATGGCTACACCTTC.

This clone appeared a few times. This chain connects TRBV30 to TRBJ1-1; tentatively, D is TRBD1 (6 bases). Per germline, CDR1 GTSNPN and CDR2 SVGIG (reference sequence). V was pared by 6 bases and J by 11 bases, with 16 bases between. This CDR3 has 11 residues. The CDR3 protein is CACDETGWAFF. CDR3 in DNA: TGTGCCTGTGATGAGACAGGATGGGCTTTCTTT.

V gene TRBV4-1 combines with J gene TRBJ2-1, with 14 bases fitting TRBD2. Germline CDR1 and CDR2: MGHRA and YSYEKL. V trimming: 4 bases; J trimming: 6 bases; junction bases outside the gene matches: 8. The length of the CDR3 is 17 residues. CDR3: CASSRGLAGGSGNEQFF. Here the CDR3 DNA reads TGCGCCAGCAGCCGAGGACTAGCGGGAGGTTCGGGCAATGAGCAGTTCTTC.

This chain uses TRBV19 with TRBJ2-3, with 15 bases lining up with TRBD2. There are 15 residues in the CDR3. The germline gives CDR1 LNHDA, CDR2 SQIVND (reference sequence). The ends lost 7 bases at V and 6 bases at J; junction bases unmatched: 5. In DNA, the CDR3 is TGTGCCAGTACGTACGGGACTAGCGGGAGGGATACGCAGTATTTT. It codes for CASTYGTSGRDTQYF. Based on the CDR3 plus reference TRBV19 and TRBJ2-3, the full variable domain is DGGITQSPKYLFRKEGQNVTLSCEQNLNHDAMYWYRQDPGQGLRLIYYSQIVNDFQKGDIAEGYSVSREKKESFPLTVTSAQKNPTAFYLCASTYGTSGRDTQYFGPGTRLTVL.